A single sample gave rise to the 18 T cell receptor beta chains below, sequenced in a study of T-cell reconstitution after alpha-beta-depleted transplantation in children (dated by TCRdb to between 2015 and 2016). Interpreted using the paper, the treatment or condition label stands for: allogeneic hematopoietic cell transplantation with graft depleted of TCRalphabeta T cells and CD19 B cells. The library came from PCR. TCRdb shows the sequencer as Illumina HiSeq 2500. To normalize quantification of the TCRbeta repertoire, the TCR libraries were built with molecular barcoding that relied on unique molecular identifiers. TCRdb reprocessing: public reads trimmed at Q25 with fastp, clones called with MiXCR, in-frame beta chains kept. A single entry per CDR3 protein holds the most common genes and DNA from its merged rows. For this sample there are about 150,000 distinct CDR3 sequences; around 10% appear just once. The ten most abundant clones make up roughly 13% of the sample.

This material consisted of PBMCs, taken before TCRalphabeta/CD19-depleted stem cell transplant. Receptors were obtained from a boy between 2 and 10 years old with acute myeloid leukemia, due to receive a stem cell transplant.

At least ten counts were recorded for this clonotype. The chain combines TRBV12-3 or TRBV12-4 with TRBJ2-5; tentative D call: TRBD2 (5 bases). This CDR3 region has 15 residues. Trimming took 6 bases from V and 4 from J, leaving 18 bases between them. Here the CDR3 DNA reads TGTGCCAGCAGCCCGTGGGTAGCTGAGGGAGAGACCCAGTACTTC. The encoded protein is CASSPWVAEGETQYF.

This clonotype was seen ten or more times. The chain joins TRBV7-3 to TRBJ2-1; maybe TRBD2 (5 bases). The CDR3 is 14 residues long. Trimming pared 3 bases from V and 6 bases from J, leaving 12 bases between. The germline gives CDR1 SGHTA, CDR2 FQGTGA. This CDR3 reads CASSFHASGNEQFF. In DNA form, the CDR3 reads TGTGCCAGCAGCTTCCACGCAAGCGGCAATGAGCAGTTCTTC.

This clonotype was recorded many times. The genes are TRBV20-1 and TRBJ2-7; D perhaps matches TRBD2 (6 bases). From germline, CDR1 is DFQATT and CDR2 SNEGSKA (reference sequence). The CDR3 has 14 amino acids. Trimming removed 5 bases from V and 3 bases from J, with 17 bases in between. CDR3 nucleotide sequence: TGCAGTGCTGGAAATTTAGCGGCGGGCTACGAGCAGTACTTC. Translating it yields CSAGNLAAGYEQYF.

This clonotype was seen many times. V and J are TRBV28 and TRBJ1-5, with D hard to call. V was shortened by 3 bases and J by 0 bases, with 12 bases between the two germline ends. The germline gives CDR1 MDHEN, CDR2 SYDVKM. The CDR3 runs to 16 residues. CDR3 sequence reads: CASSFEQSFSNQPQHF. DNA for the CDR3: TGTGCCAGCAGTTTTGAACAGTCGTTTAGCAATCAGCCCCAGCATTTT.

In its sample, this clonotype was seen many times. Here the CDR3 DNA reads TGTGCCAGCAGAGACGGAAATTTCTATGGCTACACCTTC. This translates into CASRDGNFYGYTF. The V and J genes are TRBV12-3 or TRBV12-4 and TRBJ1-2; D ambiguous. Trimming stripped 6 bases from V and 4 bases from J, with 12 bases between. The CDR3 has 13 amino acids.

This clonotype came up many times. J is TRBJ2-3 and V is TRBV20-1; D is possibly TRBD1 or TRBD2 (5 bases each). This CDR3 has 15 amino acids. CDR1 DFQATT and CDR2 SNEGSKA come from the germline V gene (reference sequence). V dropped 1 base and J dropped 0 bases, with 11 bases sitting between them. The CDR3 here is CSARVPGRSTDTQYF. DNA for the CDR3: TGCAGTGCTAGAGTTCCGGGACGGAGCACAGATACGCAGTATTTT.

This clonotype was counted at least ten times. V usage is TRBV5-1 and J usage is TRBJ2-2; TRBD1 might be the D (5 bases). V was pared by 2 bases and J by 3 bases, with 8 bases between. The length of the CDR3 is 14 residues. In germline, CDR1 is SGHRS, CDR2 YFSETQ. The CDR3 DNA is TGCGCCAGCAGCTTAAACAGGCACACCGGGGAGCTGTTTTTT. It specifies CASSLNRHTGELFF.

This clonotype was seen ten or more times. The rearrangement joins TRBV5-1 to TRBJ2-1; 12 nucleotides line up with TRBD2. CDR1 is SGHRS, CDR2 YFSETQ, per germline. The CDR3 has 16 residues. V was clipped by 0 bases and J by 7 bases; unmatched bases: 5. DNA of the CDR3: TGCGCCAGCAGCTTGGAGGCTAGCGGGGGGGCAAATGAGCAGTTCTTC. Its translation: CASSLEASGGANEQFF.

Ten or more counts support this clonotype. This chain links TRBV3-1 with TRBJ2-2; 7 positions match TRBD2. The trim removed 4 bases at V and 5 bases at J, leaving 10 bases unmatched. Per the germline V gene, CDR1 is LGHDT and CDR2 is YNNKEL (reference sequence). CDR3 length: 16 amino acids. CDR3 in DNA: TGTGCCAGCAGCCGTCGTAGGACTAGGGTGACCGGGGAGCTGTTTTTT. This translates into CASSRRRTRVTGELFF.

This clonotype came up many times. V and J are TRBV28 and TRBJ1-6; maybe TRBD1 (5 bases). This CDR3 is built from 18 residues. V lost 8 bases to trimming and J lost 0 bases, with 20 bases between them. Germline CDR1 reads MDHEN; CDR2 reads SYDVKM. Here the CDR3 reads CASGPTDVMSSYNSPLHF. The CDR3 bases are TGTGCCAGCGGACCGACAGACGTGATGAGCTCCTATAATTCACCCCTCCACTTT.

This clonotype has at least ten counts. The chain couples TRBV18 to TRBJ2-2; D not certain. Trimming stripped 1 base from V and 7 bases from J, with 7 bases between. The CDR3 is 13 amino acids. Germline CDR1 reads KGHSH; CDR2 reads LQKENI. For the CDR3, the DNA is TGTGCCAGCTCACCACGGTATGACGGGGAGCTGTTTTTT. It specifies CASSPRYDGELFF.

This clonotype was seen ten or more times. V gene TRBV7-6 combines with J gene TRBJ2-2; perhaps TRBD2 as D (6 bases). The ends were cut back, 5 bases at V and 6 bases at J, with 13 bases in the middle. The germline gives CDR1 SGHVS, CDR2 FNYEAQ. The CDR3 consists of 14 residues. The CDR3 loop reads CASSLLGEAGELFF. The CDR3 coding sequence is TGTGCCAGCAGCCTCCTGGGGGAGGCCGGGGAGCTGTTTTTT.

This clonotype has at least ten counts. This chain joins TRBV7-2 and TRBJ1-1; D gene unclear. Germline V gene data show CDR1 as SGHTA and CDR2 as FQGNSA. The CDR3 runs to 14 residues. V dropped 7 bases and J dropped 0 bases, with 12 bases sitting between them. The CDR3: CASILDGLNTEAFF. As DNA, the CDR3 is TGTGCCAGCATTCTGGACGGTCTGAACACTGAAGCTTTCTTT.

This clonotype showed up many times. At one end the junction does not follow the germline gene, possibly because of a read error. The chain links TRBV7-9 to TRBJ2-1; 10 bases agree with TRBD2. The germline gives CDR1 SEHNR, CDR2 FQNEAQ (reference sequence). The CDR3 loop spans 12 amino acids. This CDR3 is CASSIAGGHEFF. For the CDR3, the DNA is TGTGCCAGCAGCATAGCGGGAGGCCACGAGTTCTTC.

This clonotype was observed a few times. The chain employs TRBV10-2 and TRBJ1-2, with D perhaps matching TRBD1 (5 bases). This CDR3 has 14 residues. Trimming left V 1 base short and J 3 bases short, with 9 bases between. Germline loops: CDR1 WSHSY, CDR2 SAAADI. CDR3: CASSEFGADYGYTF. The DNA of the CDR3 is TGCGCCAGCAGTGAGTTTGGGGCGGACTATGGCTACACCTTC.

The gene calls are TRBV4-1 and TRBJ2-7; D tentatively fits TRBD1 or TRBD2 (6 bases each). CDR1 is MGHRA and CDR2 is YSYEKL in the germline V gene. V was trimmed by 4 bases and J by 2 bases, leaving 12 bases between them. The CDR3 runs 14 residues. The CDR3 DNA follows: TGCGCCAGCAGCCCGGGGGCAGGGACCTACGAGCAGTACGTC. This encodes CASSPGAGTYEQYV.

This clonotype was recorded many times. This chain links TRBV10-3 with TRBJ2-1; TRBD1 agrees at 11 bases. Germline CDR1 is ENHRY and CDR2 is SYGVKD. V gave up 6 bases and J gave up 8 bases; unmatched junction bases: 6. The CDR3 is 14 amino acids. CDR3 protein: CAIRGTGGEDEQFF. The CDR3 nucleotides read TGTGCCATCAGGGGGACAGGGGGGGAGGATGAGCAGTTCTTC.

This clonotype has a count of ten or more. The chain carries TRBV4-1 and TRBJ2-2; 7 bases are shared with TRBD1. Germline CDR1 MGHRA, CDR2 YSYEKL. The CDR3 runs to 14 residues. V dropped 6 bases and J dropped 7; count of bases not matched to a gene: 8. In nucleotides, the CDR3 is TGCGCCAGCAGTCGGTCGACAGGGATCGGGGAGCTGTTTTTT. Its translation: CASSRSTGIGELFF.